This T cell receptor beta chain originates from a study of shared clonotypes between healthy human individuals. At the level of the study: The study enrolled a couple of women and a few men aged 18 to 49. Study-wide findings and caveats: Of the naive CD4 clonotypes, 4% to 5% were shared across several donors. Depth was large, yet rarefaction showed that sorted-subset sequencing was incomplete.

The donors, all of them Caucasian adults, lived in Nashville, Tennessee. Sequencing was performed with immunoSEQ multiplex PCR; in TCRdb, only in-frame clones are kept and a portion is missing. The sample consists of around 2.5 million clones, more than 85% of them appearing once. The V end was cut by 0 bases, the J end by 6 bases, with 10 bases between. Germline CDR1 SGHRS, CDR2 YFSETQ. The length of the CDR3 is 13 residues. Comment on this clone: Its antigen is unidentified.

The sample consisted of naive CD4+ T cells from PBMCs. Subset defined: CD45RA+ positively selected. The clonotype was recovered from a young man in good health. Some clones in this sample may be carry-over from other donors' samples. V and J are TRBV5-1 and TRBJ2-7, with D possibly being TRBD2 (5 bases). The CDR3, as DNA: TGCGCCAGCAGCTTGGACGGGGTGGGCGAGCAGTACTTC. Translating gives CASSLDGVGEQYF.